The rows below give T cell receptor beta chains drawn from one sample of a study of regulatory T cells in long-lasting Graves disease. TCRdb fed the multiplex PCR reads into MiXCR, producing one record per CDR3 protein. The data contain about 540,000 distinct CDR3 sequences, roughly 13% of them singletons. These same data were also listed under a study on T cells in Graves' hyperthyroidism and ophthalmopathy.

The sample was peripheral blood mononuclear cells (PBMCs), taken at new diagnosis, from a patient treated with antithyroid drugs. The receptors derive from a man aged 25-45 years with Graves disease. Each CDR3 is given with its conserved first and last residue. The D gene is left open where the match is weak. Expanded clones are given a class, and other clones once, few, many or no size at all.

>many|.|TRBJ2-1|TRBV5-6
TGTGCCAGCAGCCGCAATCGGGTCAATGAGCAGTTCTTC
CASSRNRVNEQFF
>many|TRBD1|TRBJ1-1|TRBV7-9
TGTGCCAGCAGCACGGGACAGGGGAACCCTGAAGCTTTCTTT
CASSTGQGNPEAFF
>few|.|TRBJ1-3|TRBV14
TGTGCCAGCAGCCCTAGGACCGGGAGTTTCTCTGGAAACACCATATATTTT
CASSPRTGSFSGNTIYF
>few|.|TRBJ2-1|TRBV7-3
TGTGCCAGCAGCTCCGCCGGGACGACAGAGCAGTTCTTC
CASSSAGTTEQFF
>.|.|TRBJ2-5|TRBV9
TGTGCCAGCAGCGTAGCTGACAAAGAGACCCAGTACTTC
CASSVADKETQYF
>.|TRBD2|TRBJ2-5|TRBV11-2
TGTGCCAGCAGCCAAGATGGAACGGGGGGGGAAGAGACCCAGTACTTC
CASSQDGTGGEETQYF
>many|.|TRBJ2-1|TRBV6-1
TGTGCCACCCACCGTCAGCGATACAATGAGCAGTTCTTC
CATHRQRYNEQFF
>.|.|TRBJ2-7|TRBV24-1
TGTGCCACCAGTGATAGGGGAGGCGGTTGGGAGCAGTACTTC
CATSDRGGGWEQYF
>many|.|TRBJ2-3|TRBV29-1
TGCAGCGTTGGTGGCCTCCACACAGATACGCAGTATTTT
CSVGGLHTDTQYF
>many|TRBD2|TRBJ2-7|TRBV20-1
TGCAGTGCTAGAGGGCGGACTAGCGCCTTGGGGTACTTC
CSARGRTSALGYF
>.|TRBD1|TRBJ1-2|TRBV29-1
TGCAGCGTTTTTGGGCAGGGGGCGAATGGCTACACCTTC
CSVFGQGANGYTF
>few|TRBD2|TRBJ2-1|TRBV25-1
TGTGCCAGCAGGGCCCCTGTAGCGGGGGGGGGCAATGAGCAGTTCTTC
CASRAPVAGGGNEQFF
>few|.|TRBJ1-2|TRBV19
TGTGCCAGTAGACCCCGGTGGGTAGATGGCTACACCTTC
CASRPRWVDGYTF
>.|.|TRBJ2-1|TRBV30
TGTGCCTGGAGCGGGCCGGGCCTTCCGTTCTTC
CAWSGPGLPFF
>many|TRBD1|TRBJ1-1|TRBV28
TGTGCCAGCAGCTCTAGAGGGGCAGGGGACAGGGAAGCTTTCTTT
CASSSRGAGDREAFF
>many|.|TRBJ2-7|TRBV20-1
TGCAGTGCTAGTTTGGGGGCCGGGGAGTACTACGAGCAGTACTTC
CSASLGAGEYYEQYF
>.|TRBD1|TRBJ2-7|TRBV7-8
TGTGCCAGCAGCCCGAGGACAGGGGGCATCTCCGAGCAGTACTTC
CASSPRTGGISEQYF